Listed below are T cell receptor beta chains from one sample, sequenced in a study of CD8 T cells in ankylosing spondylitis. TCRdb reanalysed the 5' RACE reads using MiXCR and keeps one entry per CDR3 protein. The sample comprises around 31,000 distinct CDR3 sequences, roughly 33% of which are singletons, and under 50% rests with the top ten. The sequencing sample was made of synovial fluid, either unsorted or a sorted T cell fraction (not recorded which). These receptors were obtained from a male donor with ankylosing spondylitis. The CDR3 runs from the conserved cysteine through the conserved F or W. The D gene is left open where the match is weak. Size is omitted from some rows. Given values are once, few, many or a class for expanded clones.

>-|TRBV19|-|TRBJ2-7
TGTGCCAGTAGTCCGGGAGCTGTAGACTACGAGCAGTACTTC
CASSPGAVDYEQYF
>-|TRBV6-4|few|TRBJ2-2
TGTGCCAGCAGTGAGGGGGAGGAGACCGGGGAGCTGTTTTTT
CASSEGEETGELFF
>-|TRBV7-2|few|TRBJ2-5
TGTGCCAGCAGCTTAGGGCCGCGGAAAGAGACCCAGTACTTC
CASSLGPRKETQYF
>TRBD2|TRBV7-9|-|TRBJ2-1
TGTGCCAGCAGCTCTAAAGCGGGAGGGCTCTACAATGAGCAGTTCTTC
CASSSKAGGLYNEQFF
>-|TRBV27|few|TRBJ1-1
TGTGCCAGCAGTTTACAGGGGTTGCGGACTGAAGCTTTCTTT
CASSLQGLRTEAFF
>TRBD1|TRBV5-4|-|TRBJ2-3
TGTGCCAGCAGCCTGGAAGACCAGGGGGCCTCAGATACGCAGTATTTT
CASSLEDQGASDTQYF
>TRBD1|TRBV11-2|-|TRBJ2-5
TGTGCCAGCAGCCCAGACAGGGTTGGGGAACAAGAGACCCAGTACTTC
CASSPDRVGEQETQYF
>TRBD2|TRBV19|-|TRBJ2-7
TGTGCCAGTAGTACCCGGACTAGCGGACTATTCGAGCAGTACTTC
CASSTRTSGLFEQYF
>TRBD1|TRBV7-2|-|TRBJ1-1
TGTGCCAGCAGCCAACTCACAGGGGTGAGGACTGAAGCTTTCTTT
CASSQLTGVRTEAFF
>TRBD1|TRBV24-1|few|TRBJ2-2
TGTGCCACCAGTGATGAAGGACAGGGTTTTGGGACCGGGGAGCTGTTTTTT
CATSDEGQGFGTGELFF
>-|TRBV9|few|TRBJ2-7
TGTGCCAGCAGCGTTGACTCTGCCTCCTACGAGCAGTACTTC
CASSVDSASYEQYF
>-|TRBV28|-|TRBJ2-1
TGTGCCAGCAGTCTCGGCAGGGGAAGTGAGCAGTTCTTC
CASSLGRGSEQFF
>TRBD2|TRBV7-9|-|TRBJ2-1
TGTGCCAGCAGCTCCGGGACTAGCGGGAGTGCCAATGAGCAGTTCTTC
CASSSGTSGSANEQFF
>-|TRBV7-8|few|TRBJ2-4
TGTGCCAGCAGCCTCATGGGGACATCACCTGGCCCCAAAAACATTCAGTACTTC
CASSLMGTSPGPKNIQYF
>-|TRBV27|-|TRBJ2-7
TGTGCCAGCAGCCCCTACGGGGGCGCGGTGCGAGACGAGCAGTACTTC
CASSPYGGAVRDEQYF
>-|TRBV11-2|few|TRBJ1-1
TGTGCCAGCAGCTTAAGGCCCGACACTGAAGCTTTCTTT
CASSLRPDTEAFF
>TRBD1|TRBV18|many|TRBJ2-1
TGTGCCAGCTCACTCTGGGACAGGGGAGTAGATGAGCAGTTCTTC
CASSLWDRGVDEQFF
>-|TRBV7-9|-|TRBJ1-1
TGTGCCAGCAGCACGACAGTAATGAACACTGAAGCTTTCTTT
CASSTTVMNTEAFF
>TRBD2|TRBV7-9|-|TRBJ2-1
TGTGCCAGCAGCTCCCCAGTAGCGGGAGGTTCGGGCAATGAGCAGTTCTTC
CASSSPVAGGSGNEQFF
>TRBD2|TRBV20-1|-|TRBJ2-1
TGCAGTGCTAGAGCTAGCGGGAGGGCCGTGGATGAGCAGTTCTTC
CSARASGRAVDEQFF
>-|TRBV7-9|-|TRBJ1-2
TGTGCCAGCAGCTCGGGGGCAGGGAACTATGGCTACACCTTC
CASSSGAGNYGYTF
>TRBD1|TRBV14|-|TRBJ1-1
TGTGCCAGCAGCCAAGAACAGGGGATCACTGAAGCTTTCTTT
CASSQEQGITEAFF
>-|TRBV13|-|TRBJ2-2
TGTGCCAGCAGCTTAGAAGGGTCGAACACCGGGGAGCTGTTTTTT
CASSLEGSNTGELFF
>TRBD1|TRBV27|few|TRBJ1-4
TGTGCCAGCAGTTTCACGGACAGGACAATTAATGAAAAACTGTTTTTT
CASSFTDRTINEKLFF
>TRBD1|TRBV3-1|-|TRBJ1-1
TGTGCCAGCAGAAATACAGGGGGCGAGACTGAAGCTTTCTTT
CASRNTGGETEAFF
>-|TRBV9|few|TRBJ1-1
TGTGCCAGCAGCGTAGGGTCCAGCATGAACACTGAAGCTTTCTTT
CASSVGSSMNTEAFF
>-|TRBV6-1|-|TRBJ1-5
TGTGCCAGCATTGATTACGGATACGATAGCAATCAGCCCCAGCATTTT
CASIDYGYDSNQPQHF
>-|TRBV7-9|few|TRBJ1-2
TGTGCCAGCAGCTTGATCTACGGGACGGACTATGGCTACACCTTC
CASSLIYGTDYGYTF
>TRBD2|TRBV20-1|-|TRBJ2-1
TGCAGTGCTAGAGAGGAGCGGGAGGTTTCAGAAGTCGGTGAGCAGTTCTTC
CSAREEREVSEVGEQFF
>-|TRBV5-1|many|TRBJ1-1
TGCGCCAGCAGCTTGGCCCCCACGGACACTGAAGCTTTCTTT
CASSLAPTDTEAFF
>TRBD1|TRBV28|-|TRBJ2-1
TGTGCCAGCAGCCTACAGGGGTACAATGAGCAGTTCTTC
CASSLQGYNEQFF
>-|TRBV13|few|TRBJ2-3
TGTGCCAGCAGCCTGGGAGAAGGGTTTCGCACAGATACGCAGTATTTT
CASSLGEGFRTDTQYF
>-|TRBV20-1|few|TRBJ2-3
TGCAGTGCTAGAGACTGGAGCACAGATACGCAGTATTTT
CSARDWSTDTQYF
>-|TRBV7-2|few|TRBJ1-2
TGTGCCAGCAGCTTAGCGCTCTCCCCATACAGCTATGGCTACACCTTC
CASSLALSPYSYGYTF
>-|TRBV10-1|-|TRBJ2-3
TGCGCCAGCAGTGAGTCCTCCGGGAACACAGATACGCAGTATTTT
CASSESSGNTDTQYF
>TRBD1|TRBV13|-|TRBJ1-2
TGTGCCAGCAGCTCCCGGGACAGAGAATTTAACTATGGCTACACCTTC
CASSSRDREFNYGYTF
>-|TRBV4-2|few|TRBJ1-6
TGTGCCAGCAGTGCCGGGGGGTACCGTACTTGGAGCTCCTATAATTCACCCCTCCACTTT
CASSAGGYRTWSSYNSPLHF
>-|TRBV15|many|TRBJ1-4
TGTGCCACCAGCCTCCGCGGGCAGGGGGAAAAACTGTTTTTT
CATSLRGQGEKLFF
>TRBD2|TRBV11-2|many|TRBJ2-1
TGTGCCATCAAGCCTAGCGGGATTTATGAGCAGTTCTTC
CAIKPSGIYEQFF
>-|TRBV15|-|TRBJ2-1
TGTGCCACCAGCAGAGAACCTTACAATGAGCAGTTCTTC
CATSREPYNEQFF
>-|TRBV7-9|-|TRBJ2-1
TGTGCCAGCAGCTTAGGTGGGAGCGGCAATGAGCAGTTCTTC
CASSLGGSGNEQFF
>-|TRBV28|-|TRBJ1-1
TGTGCCAGCAGTTTATTACACAGGCCGAACACTGAAGCTTTCTTT
CASSLLHRPNTEAFF
>-|TRBV14|many|TRBJ2-2
TGTGCCAGCAGCCAAGCTTTTGGCACCGGGGAGCTGTTTTTT
CASSQAFGTGELFF
>TRBD1|TRBV20-1|-|TRBJ1-5
TGCAGTGCTAGCCACCCGGACAGGGGGAATCAGCCCCAGCATTTT
CSASHPDRGNQPQHF
>-|TRBV5-1|once|TRBJ2-7
TGCGCCAGCAGCTTGAATCGTAGGGAGACGGACGAGCAGTACTTC
CASSLNRRETDEQYF
>-|TRBV13|-|TRBJ2-5
TGTGCCAGCAGCTTAGGGATCGCTCAAGAGACCCAGTACTTC
CASSLGIAQETQYF
>-|TRBV12-3/TRBV12-4|many|TRBJ1-2
TGTACCTGCAGTTTAACGGTAGAGGACGCCGCTCGGGGAGTTGGCTACACCTTC
CTCSLTVEDAARGVGYTF
>TRBD1|TRBV10-3|few|TRBJ2-5
TGTGCCATCAGTGCCGGGACAGAAGAGACCCAGTACTTC
CAISAGTEETQYF
>-|TRBV20-1|few|TRBJ2-1
TGCAGTGCTAGAGGGGGAGGTTGCGACGAGTGCGGACCCTACAATGAGCAGTTCTTC
CSARGGGCDECGPYNEQFF
>-|TRBV6-1|once|TRBJ1-2
TGTGCCAGCAGTGCCCCGAGGTGGGGTAGTTATGGCTACACCTTC
CASSAPRWGSYGYTF
>-|TRBV7-2|-|TRBJ2-3
TGTGCCAGCAGCCGCAGGGGCGGGAGCCCCACAGATACGCAGTATTTT
CASSRRGGSPTDTQYF
>TRBD2|TRBV12-3/TRBV12-4|-|TRBJ2-1
TGTGCCAGCTATACCCTAGCGGGAGGGGGTGAGCAGTTCTTC
CASYTLAGGGEQFF
>-|TRBV2|many|TRBJ1-4
TGTGCCAGCAGTGTTACAGGGTGGGATCCTAATGAAAAACTGTTTTTT
CASSVTGWDPNEKLFF
>-|TRBV4-1|many|TRBJ1-3
TGCGCCAGCAGCCCTATCTCTGGAAACACCATATATTTT
CASSPISGNTIYF
>-|TRBV4-1|many|TRBJ1-1
TGCGCCAGCAGCCAACCTCCCTGGGGGGGAACTGAAGCTTTCTTT
CASSQPPWGGTEAFF